This TCR beta chain comes out of a study of T cell repertoires in cytomegalovirus infection. Across the whole study: Matching HLA type and CMV infection were both indicated by public TCR beta signatures.

This clonotype has just a few counts. Its antigen is not identified. Study-wide findings and caveats: CMV-specific HLA-C-restricted TCR beta clonotypes dominated the ex vivo response.

In TCRdb, the reads were re-called with MiXCR into one record per CDR3 protein. The table includes fewer than 550,000 distinct CDR3 sequences, about 11% detected once. This clonotype was sampled from a human donor in good health (CMV status not recorded). Some clones in this sample may be carry-over from other donors' samples. The sample was PBMCs.

This CDR3 reads CSAREQGFGSPLHF. The CDR3 nucleotides are TGCAGTGCTAGAGAGCAAGGGTTCGGTTCACCCCTCCACTTT. The chain joins TRBV20-1 to TRBJ1-6; D not certain. This CDR3 is built from 14 residues. Germline values: CDR1 DFQATT, CDR2 SNEGSKA (reference sequence). The V end lost 0 bases, the J end lost 9 bases, and 12 bases lay between the germline ends.